Listed below are T cell receptor beta chains from one sample, sequenced in a study of T cell clones after liver transplantation. Sequencing was performed with immunoSEQ multiplex PCR; in TCRdb, only in-frame clones are kept and a portion is missing. The table records more than 100,000 clones, about 86% of them present only once. The specimen was CD4+ T cells from blood, collected around 50 months after liver transplant. The receptors here all came from a human patient who received a liver transplant. A subset of T cells may come from the graft donor. Each CDR3 is given without its conserved first and last residue. Each record gives: CDR3 protein, V gene, CDR3 length, D gene. D genes are given only for firm matches.

ASSLGSNGELF TRBV5-8 11 -
ASSLEVGAAPRARTQY TRBV7-9 16 -
SVDQGTHYEQY TRBV29-1 11 -
ASSEAGLAGVSGELF TRBV4-2 15 TRBD2
SVGSSGVYNEQF TRBV29-1 12 TRBD2
ASSERGRQETQY TRBV10-1 12 -
ASSTQPGGEAF TRBV11-2 11 -
ASSQGERASYNEQF TRBV7-3 14 -
ASSQDHTELETQY TRBV4-2 13 -
ASSPLTDAGNTIY TRBV7-6 13 -
SVGDRGGSEAF TRBV29-1 11 TRBD1
ASSYDDERDYNEQF TRBV6-6 14 TRBD2
ASISWTEAF TRBV28 9 -
ASTAGGYEQY TRBV5-1 10 TRBD1
ASRVRSTGASTNEKLF TRBV28 16 TRBD1
ASSLEGQRNTEAF TRBV5-1 13 TRBD1
ASMEGLARSYEQY TRBV5-1 13 TRBD2
ASSPPENTEAF TRBV19 11 -
ASSLEVSANYGYT TRBV7-9 13 -
ASRPGQGPGYT TRBV6-6 11 TRBD1
ASSIRDSPSYEQY TRBV19 13 TRBD1
ASRPGGTSTDTQY TRBV7-2 13 -
ASSPGSGQQNQPQH TRBV7-9 14 -
ATGQGNYGYT TRBV2 10 TRBD1
ASSQVGTGGYT TRBV4-3 11 TRBD1
ASSQEPAGRNEQF TRBV4-2 13 -
ASSPLHAGSATGELF TRBV18 15 -